The 32 T cell receptor beta chains below come from one sample, sequenced in a study of blood T cell repertoires in COVID-19. The assay was immunoSEQ multiplex PCR, and TCRdb's table has in-frame clones only and misses some. Here the sample spans some 70,000 clones, about 82% being singletons. Sequenced input: peripheral blood. These receptor sequences come from an older woman with acute or convalescent COVID-19.

The CDR3 nucleotides read TGTGCCAGCAGAGAACAGGGGGCGGACTATGGCTACACCTTC. Its protein product is CASREQGADYGYTF. The chain has TRBV2 and TRBJ1-2; 9 bases map to TRBD1. The CDR3 is made up of 14 amino acids. Germline lookup yields CDR1 SNHLY and CDR2 FYNNEI. Losses at the gene ends were 6 bases for V and 3 bases for J; bases not matched to a gene: 5.

The chain employs TRBV3-1 (or the pseudogene TRBV3-2) and TRBJ1-1, with D tentatively TRBD1 (5 bases). CDR1 is LGHDT, CDR2 YNNKEL, per germline (reference sequence). Between the trimmed V and J ends, which lost 4 bases and 3 bases, there was a span of 6 bases. This CDR3 has 12 amino acids. DNA of the CDR3: TGTGCCAGCAGCCGCAGGGACACTGAAGCTTTCTTT. Protein sequence: CASSRRDTEAFF.

The CDR3 region has the DNA TGTGCCAGCAGCCCCGACACAGTTAGAGGCTACACCTTC. Encoded protein: CASSPDTVRGYTF. V is TRBV12-3 or TRBV12-4 and J is TRBJ1-2; no clear D. There are 13 residues in the CDR3. V lost 6 bases and J 8 bases, leaving 16 bases between the germline ends.

The V call is TRBV20-1, the J call TRBJ1-2, with D perhaps matching TRBD1 (6 bases). The CDR3 length is 11 residues. Germline V lookup: CDR1 DFQATT, CDR2 SNEGSKA (reference sequence). Trimming took off 7 bases at V and 7 bases at J, with 13 bases between the two ends. CDR3 loop: CSVTQGAGYTF. The CDR3 nucleotides are TGCAGTGTCACACAGGGTGCTGGCTACACCTTC.

The chain has TRBV7-2 and TRBJ2-3; unclear D gene. Germline V gives CDR1 SGHTA, CDR2 FQGNSA. V lost 4 bases to trimming and J lost 0 bases, with 11 bases between them. The CDR3 has 15 amino acids. CDR3 bases: TGTGCCAGCAGCTCGCAGTCGACTAGCACAGATACGCAGTATTTT. Translated: CASSSQSTSTDTQYF.

The V call is TRBV11-2, the J call TRBJ2-6; D possibly corresponds to TRBD2 (5 bases). The CDR3 contains 15 residues. Germline V gene lookup returns CDR1 SGHAT and CDR2 FQNNGV. The ends were cut back, 5 bases at V and 1 base at J, with 9 bases in the middle. CDR3 sequence reads: CASSGEGSGANVLTF. DNA for the CDR3: TGTGCCAGCAGCGGAGAGGGATCTGGGGCCAACGTCCTGACTTTC.

The CDR3 sequence is CASSLTAGTSGYEQYF. CDR3 sequence (DNA): TGTGCCAGCAGCTTGACAGCCGGGACTAGCGGTTACGAGCAGTACTTC. The chain is built from TRBV7-9 and TRBJ2-7; 11 bases match TRBD2. The CDR3 is 16 residues long. Germline V gene sequence: CDR1 SEHNR, CDR2 FQNEAQ (reference sequence). V trimming: 3 bases; J trimming: 4 bases; junction bases outside the gene matches: 8.

As for this clone: Additional DNA sequences in this sample encode the identical CDR3. The chain employs TRBV14 and TRBJ2-7; the D gene is possibly TRBD1 (6 bases). Germline CDR1 reads SGHDN; CDR2 reads FVKESK. Between the trimmed V and J ends, which lost 3 bases and 3 bases, there was a span of 12 bases. The CDR3 runs to 14 residues. In DNA, the CDR3 is TGTGCCAGCAGCCAGGGCAGGGGAATCTACGAGCAGTACTTC. It specifies CASSQGRGIYEQYF. Supplemented by reference TRBV14 and TRBJ2-7, the full variable domain reads EAGVTQFPSHSVIEKGQTVTLRCDPISGHDNLYWYRRVMGKEIKFLLHFVKESKQDESGMPNNRFLAERTGGTYSTLKVQPAELEDSGVYFCASSQGRGIYEQYFGPGTRLTVT.

The chain links TRBV2 to TRBJ1-3, with D unclear. CDR1 SNHLY and CDR2 FYNNEI come from the germline V gene. The CDR3 is made up of 12 amino acids. Between the trimmed V and J ends, which lost 10 bases and 5 bases, there was a span of 12 bases. The CDR3 reads CATSVIRNTIYF. CDR3 nucleotides: TGTGCCACTTCCGTTATCCGAAACACCATATATTTT.

The chain combines TRBV5-4 with TRBJ1-1, with D possibly being TRBD1 (5 bases). CDR3 length: 13 amino acids. Germline V lookup: CDR1 SGHNT, CDR2 YYREEE (reference sequence). With 3 bases removed from V and 4 bases from J, the gap between germline ends came to 10 bases. CDR3 loop: CASSSRVGTEAFF. In DNA, the CDR3 is TGTGCCAGCAGCTCCAGGGTCGGCACTGAAGCTTTCTTT. The whole variable domain, filled in from reference TRBV5-4 and TRBJ1-1, reads ETGVTQSPTHLIKTRGQQVTLRCSSQSGHNTVSWYQQALGQGPQFIFQYYREEENGRGNFPPRFSGLQFPNYSSELNVNALELDDSALYLCASSSRVGTEAFFGQGTRLTVV.

The rearrangement links TRBV28 to TRBJ1-3, with a possible D match to TRBD1 (5 bases). Germline assignment: CDR1 MDHEN and CDR2 SYDVKM. V was trimmed by 5 bases and J by 0 bases, leaving 17 bases between them. The CDR3 covers 17 residues. CDR3 residues: CASSPHSLRGSGNTIYF. CDR3 DNA: TGTGCCAGCAGTCCGCACTCTCTTAGGGGCTCTGGAAACACCATATATTTT.

The rearrangement uses TRBV9 and TRBJ1-2; D call uncertain. This CDR3 comprises 14 residues. Trimming pared 4 bases from V and 3 bases from J, leaving 13 bases between. The V gene's germline CDR1 is SGDLS and CDR2 YYNGEE. CDR3 in amino acids: CASSPSHDDYGYTF. The CDR3 DNA sequence: TGTGCCAGCAGCCCTAGCCACGACGACTATGGCTACACCTTC.

The rearrangement uses TRBV18 and TRBJ1-1; no clear D gene. This CDR3 has 14 amino acids. Trimming cost V 4 bases and J 1 base, with 10 bases left between them. Germline V gene sequence: CDR1 KGHSH, CDR2 LQKENI. The CDR3 DNA sequence: TGTGCCAGCTCACTGTCTCAGCGGAACACTGAAGCTTTCTTT. Its protein is CASSLSQRNTEAFF.

This clone was observed a handful of times. The chain joins TRBV7-3 to TRBJ2-1; 7 bases are shared with TRBD2. The CDR3 is 14 residues long. Germline CDR1 is SGHTA and CDR2 is FQGTGA. Trimming took 2 bases from V and 8 from J; bases not matched to a gene: 6. The CDR3: CASSLGRERDEQFF. In DNA form, the CDR3 reads TGTGCCAGCAGCTTAGGGCGGGAGCGCGATGAGCAGTTCTTC.

The gene calls are TRBV6-5 and TRBJ1-3; possibly TRBD1 for D (6 bases). The CDR3 runs to 14 residues. Trimming took 7 bases from V and 11 from J, leaving 21 bases between them. Germline V lookup: CDR1 MNHEY, CDR2 SVGAGI. The CDR3 loop reads CASIAPGGRGAIYF. The CDR3 nucleotides are TGTGCCAGCATCGCACCGGGGGGGCGCGGGGCCATATATTTT.

The rearrangement links TRBV9 to TRBJ2-3, with 8 bases lining up with TRBD2. The CDR3 covers 16 residues. With 4 bases clipped from V and 4 bases from J, the junction kept 11 bases outside the gene matches. Germline CDR1 is SGDLS and CDR2 is YYNGEE. CDR3 protein: CASSPRGRGAADTQYF. Written as DNA, the CDR3 is TGTGCCAGCAGCCCGCGGGGGCGGGGGGCCGCAGATACGCAGTATTTT.

The chain links TRBV11-2 to TRBJ1-2, with unresolved D. V lost 3 bases and J 4 bases, leaving 12 bases between the germline ends. The CDR3 runs to 14 residues. The germline CDR1 and CDR2 sequences are SGHAT and FQNNGV. CDR3 DNA: TGTGCCAGCAGCTTCCCAGGTGTGGTCTATGGCTACACCTTC. Protein product: CASSFPGVVYGYTF. Using reference TRBV11-2 and TRBJ1-2 for the parts outside the CDR3, the full variable domain is EAGVAQSPRYKIIEKRQSVAFWCNPISGHATLYWYQQILGQGPKLLIQFQNNGVVDDSQLPKDRFSAERLKGVDSTLKIQPAKLEDSAVYLCASSFPGVVYGYTFGSGTRLTVV.

The J gene is TRBJ2-7, the V gene TRBV29-1; 9 bases are shared with TRBD2. Looked up from germline, CDR1 is SQVTM and CDR2 is ANQGSEA. CDR3 length equals 13 residues. V lost 6 bases, J lost 6 bases, and 9 bases stayed unmatched. The CDR3 region has the DNA TGCAGCGTGTCCGGGACTAGCTCTGGCGAGCAGTACTTC. Amino acids: CSVSGTSSGEQYF.

In its sample, this clone was seen once. V usage is TRBV19 and J usage is TRBJ1-1, with 7 bases identical to TRBD1. CDR3 length: 19 amino acids. The V segment lost 5 bases and the J segment 6 bases; nucleotides outside the gene matches: 24. Germline CDR1 is LNHDA and CDR2 is SQIVND (reference sequence). The DNA of the CDR3 is TGTGCCAGTAGTGAAGCCTTAAGAGGACAGGTCCATCGAGTTCCTGAAGCTTTCTTT. Encoded protein: CASSEALRGQVHRVPEAFF.

This rearrangement joins TRBV28 to TRBJ1-6; tentative D call: TRBD1 (6 bases). The CDR3 contains 16 residues. CDR1 and CDR2 from the germline V gene are MDHEN and SYDVKM. V lost 6 bases to trimming and J lost 5 bases, with 17 bases between them. The CDR3 loop is CASRTFTGRDNSPLHF. CDR3 nucleotides: TGTGCCAGCAGGACTTTCACAGGGAGAGATAATTCACCCCTCCACTTT.

This clone was seen only once. This chain uses TRBV11-2 with TRBJ2-5; TRBD1 matches at 10 bases. J was trimmed by 3 bases and V by 2 bases; bases with no gene match: 12. The germline CDR1 and CDR2 sequences are SGHAT and FQNNGV. The CDR3 is 18 amino acids. The CDR3 nucleotides are TGTGCCAGCAGCTTAACACTCATTTCTGGACAGGGGGAAGAGACCCAGTACTTC. Translated: CASSLTLISGQGEETQYF.

The V call is TRBV3-1 (or the pseudogene TRBV3-2), the J call TRBJ1-6; D might be TRBD1 (5 bases). The CDR3 length is 17 residues. Germline V gene data show CDR1 as LGHDT and CDR2 as YNNKEL (reference sequence). V lost 0 bases, J lost 7 bases, and 16 bases lay in between. The CDR3 reads CASSQEFIARVNSPLHF. The DNA for the CDR3 is TGTGCCAGCAGCCAAGAATTTATAGCCAGGGTGAATTCACCCCTCCACTTT.

The gene calls are TRBV7-8 and TRBJ1-2; 8 positions agree with TRBD1. This CDR3 is built from 15 residues. J gave up 4 bases and V 5 bases, and 9 bases lay outside the gene matches. Per the germline V gene, CDR1 is SGHVS and CDR2 is FQNEAQ. CDR3 sequence (DNA): TGTGCCAGCAGCCTCGGACAGGGTGGTGCCTATGGCTACACCTTC. Translated, it gives CASSLGQGGAYGYTF.

V and J are TRBV19 and TRBJ1-1; 9 bases are a match to TRBD1. Germline values: CDR1 LNHDA, CDR2 SQIVND (reference sequence). V lost 3 bases and J lost 6; bases outside the gene matches: 8. CDR3 length: 15 residues. CDR3 in DNA: TGTGCCAGTAGTATGCTTGCCCGACAGGGGGCTGAAGCTTTCTTT. Residues: CASSMLARQGAEAFF.

This chain joins TRBV30 and TRBJ2-1, with 12 positions matching TRBD2. Trimming at V came to 7 bases and at J to 5 bases, leaving 9 bases not matched to a gene. Germline V CDR1 and CDR2: GTSNPN, SVGIG (reference sequence). The CDR3 sequence is 15 residues long. This chain's CDR3 is CASDPTSGRNNEQFF. In DNA form, the CDR3 reads TGTGCCTCCGACCCGACTAGCGGGAGAAACAATGAGCAGTTCTTC.

This rearrangement joins TRBV24-1 to TRBJ1-1; weak D call: TRBD1 (6 bases). Trimming cost V 7 bases and J 4 bases, with 12 bases left between them. The germline V gene encodes CDR1 KGHDR and CDR2 SFDVKD. The CDR3 spans 13 residues. In DNA form, the CDR3 reads TGTGCCACCAGGGGGATAGGGGGCACTGAAGCTTTCTTT. It encodes CATRGIGGTEAFF.

In its sample, this clone was seen a few times. The CDR3 reads CAWTPPGYNEQFF. The CDR3 DNA is TGTGCCTGGACACCGCCCGGCTACAATGAGCAGTTCTTC. The chain has TRBV30 and TRBJ2-1; D call uncertain. This CDR3 spans 13 amino acids. CDR1 is GTSNPN and CDR2 is SVGIG in the germline V gene (reference sequence). Between the trimmed V and J ends, which lost 4 bases and 3 bases, there was a span of 10 bases.

This clone appeared a few times. V and J are TRBV5-1 and TRBJ1-4; 7 nucleotides agree with TRBD1. There are 14 residues in the CDR3. With V trimmed by 4 bases and J by 8 bases, 8 bases remained unmatched. The germline V gene has CDR1 SGHRS and CDR2 YFSETQ. The CDR3 is CASSRQGIEEKLFF. The CDR3 bases are TGCGCCAGCAGCCGACAGGGCATAGAGGAAAAACTGTTTTTT. The complete variable domain, with remaining parts taken from reference TRBV5-1 and TRBJ1-4, reads KAGVTQTPRYLIKTRGQQVTLSCSPISGHRSVSWYQQTPGQGLQFLFEYFSETQRNKGNFPGRFSGRQFSNSRSEMNVSTLELGDSALYLCASSRQGIEEKLFFGSGTQLSVL.

The chain is built from TRBV30 and TRBJ1-1; D unclear. The CDR3 is 13 amino acids. With 1 base removed from V and 4 bases from J, the gap between germline ends came to 10 bases. CDR1 and CDR2 (germline): GTSNPN, SVGIG (reference sequence). The CDR3 coding sequence is TGTGCCTGGAGTGCCACCTCGCGCACTGAAGCTTTCTTT. Residues: CAWSATSRTEAFF.

As to this clone: This same CDR3 is encoded by further DNA sequences in the sample. The chain has TRBV6-5 and TRBJ2-7, with 9 bases aligning to TRBD1. The CDR3 runs 14 residues. Losses at the gene ends were 6 bases for V and 4 bases for J; bases not matched to a gene: 7. CDR1 is MNHEY and CDR2 is SVGAGI in the germline V gene. This CDR3 is CASRLGQGGYEQYF. The CDR3 nucleotides are TGTGCCAGCAGGCTGGGACAGGGCGGTTACGAGCAGTACTTC.

This clone was seen a few times. This chain links TRBV24-1 with TRBJ1-1; D remains ambiguous. CDR3 length: 15 residues. Germline lookup yields CDR1 KGHDR and CDR2 SFDVKD. V dropped 2 bases and J dropped 4 bases, with 13 bases sitting between them. CDR3 protein: CATSDSRLATTEAFF. In DNA form, the CDR3 reads TGTGCCACCAGTGATTCCAGGCTAGCTACCACTGAAGCTTTCTTT.

This clone was picked up a small number of times. The chain has TRBV4-2 and TRBJ1-2; 7 nucleotides align to TRBD1. This CDR3 has 20 amino acids. Germline assignment: CDR1 LGHNA and CDR2 YNFKEQ. V was clipped by 1 base and J by 0 bases; unmatched bases: 17. CDR3 sequence: CASSQVTGQRSTSANYGYTF. The CDR3 nucleotides are TGTGCCAGCAGCCAAGTTACGGGACAGCGGAGTACTTCAGCTAACTATGGCTACACCTTC.